The 3 T cell receptor beta chains below come from one sample, sequenced in a study of beta chain features in type 1 diabetes. Notes on the study in general: Shortening of TCRB CDR3s, moderate but significant, appeared in all four CD4+ subsets of Type 1 diabetes patients.

The sequenced template was cDNA made from the entire isolated RNA. Data came from immunoSEQ multiplex PCR; TCRdb stores just in-frame clones and leaves some out. The top ten clones hold 0.015% of a sample with fewer than 450,000 clones, about 13% of them seen once. Their specific antigens are unknown. Sample: naive CD4+ T cells from blood. The receptors derive from a woman in her late teens or twenties with type 1 diabetes.

The chain joins TRBV6-5 to TRBJ2-5, with TRBD2 matching over 15 bases. The V and J ends lost 10 bases and 5 bases, in that order; junction bases with no gene match: 5. CDR1 and CDR2 from the germline V gene are MNHEY and SVGAGI. This CDR3 has 14 amino acids. The CDR3 bases are TGTGCCACTGGGACTAGCGGGAGGTCGGAGACCCAGTACTTC. It is translated as CATGTSGRSETQYF.

This chain links TRBV30 with TRBJ2-3; TRBD2 aligns across 10 bases. Germline lookup yields CDR1 GTSNPN and CDR2 SVGIG (reference sequence). The junction had 10 bases not matched to a gene; V was cut back by 4 bases and J by 6 bases. The CDR3 consists of 15 residues. The CDR3 sequence: CAWTRLAGVVDTQYF. The CDR3 DNA reads as TGTGCCTGGACTCGTCTAGCGGGAGTCGTGGATACGCAGTATTTT.

This clone was counted only a few times. The chain couples TRBV6-6 to TRBJ2-1, with 9 bases fitting TRBD2. Trimming cost V 2 bases and J 7 bases; bases outside gene matches: 9. Germline CDR1 is MNHNY and CDR2 is SVGAGI (reference sequence). This CDR3 region has 16 residues. CDR3 sequence reads: CASSYGSSGTWNEQFF. DNA of the CDR3: TGTGCCAGCAGTTACGGGTCTAGCGGGACCTGGAATGAGCAGTTCTTC.